The rows below give T cell receptor beta chains drawn from one sample of a study of T cell repertoires in cytomegalovirus infection. Using its own MiXCR run on the reads, TCRdb lists one record per CDR3 protein. The profile shows roughly 640,000 distinct CDR3 sequences, approximately 24% of them singletons. Material: CD8+ T cells from PBMCs. Receptors were obtained from a human donor in good health (CMV status not recorded). Some clones in this sample may be carry-over from other donors' samples. Each CDR3 is given with its conserved first and last residue. A D gene is named only where the DNA matches it firmly. Clone size, where shown, is once, few, many, or a class for clones that have expanded.

size,V,J,D,CDR3,DNA
NA,TRBV7-9,TRBJ2-2,NA,CASSLATPGRELFF,TGTGCCAGCAGCTTAGCTACCCCGGGCCGGGAGCTGTTTTTT
NA,TRBV2,TRBJ2-3,NA,CASPTRDTQYF,TGTGCCAGCCCCACTAGAGATACGCAGTATTTT
once,TRBV28,TRBJ2-1,NA,CASSLTLDSNSNNEQFF,TGTGCCAGCAGTTTAACACTTGACAGCAACTCCAACAATGAGCAGTTCTTC
NA,TRBV12-3/TRBV12-4,TRBJ1-5,NA,CASSKGRAGEPQHF,TGTGCCAGCAGTAAGGGGCGGGCGGGGGAGCCCCAGCATTTT
NA,TRBV27,TRBJ2-1,TRBD1,CASSPWTGEPYNEQFF,TGTGCCAGCAGTCCCTGGACAGGGGAACCCTACAATGAGCAGTTCTTC
NA,TRBV6-6,TRBJ1-1,NA,CASNNRVSGNTEAFF,TGTGCCAGCAACAACAGGGTGTCAGGGAACACTGAAGCTTTCTTT
many,TRBV28,TRBJ1-2,NA,CASSPVGGRGYGYTF,TGTGCCAGCAGCCCGGTAGGGGGGCGAGGTTATGGCTACACCTTC
few,TRBV20-1,TRBJ1-1,NA,CSARDGSNTEAFF,TGCAGTGCTAGAGATGGGTCTAACACTGAAGCTTTCTTT
many,TRBV20-1,TRBJ2-5,TRBD2,CSATGLANQETQYF,TGCAGTGCCACCGGACTAGCAAACCAAGAGACCCAGTACTTC
many,TRBV6-6,TRBJ2-5,NA,CASSYPEADETQYF,TGTGCCAGCAGTTACCCGGAGGCAGACGAGACCCAGTACTTC
many,TRBV7-8,TRBJ1-5,NA,CASSSPWGSDGPQHF,TGTGCCAGCAGCTCGCCCTGGGGGTCAGATGGGCCCCAGCATTTT
few,TRBV10-3,TRBJ2-6,NA,CAISLSGKTGANVLTF,TGTGCCATCAGCCTCTCCGGGAAAACTGGGGCCAACGTCCTGACTTTC
few,TRBV29-1,TRBJ2-5,TRBD1,CSVNRGEETQYF,TGCAGCGTAAACAGGGGAGAAGAGACCCAGTACTTC
NA,TRBV20-1,TRBJ2-3,NA,CSAPTRFGTDTQYF,TGCAGTGCGCCGACAAGGTTCGGTACAGATACGCAGTATTTT
many,TRBV7-8,TRBJ1-4,TRBD1,CASSWGQGAFANEKLFF,TGTGCCAGCAGCTGGGGACAGGGGGCGTTTGCTAATGAAAAACTGTTTTTT
NA,TRBV20-1,TRBJ1-1,NA,CSAGLDLASTEAFF,TGCAGTGCGGGCCTGGACCTCGCGAGCACTGAAGCTTTCTTT
NA,TRBV7-2,TRBJ2-5,NA,CASSLALAYQETQYF,TGTGCCAGCAGCTTAGCGCTAGCGTACCAAGAGACCCAGTACTTC
NA,TRBV20-1,TRBJ2-6,NA,CSATGQNPPGANVLTF,TGCAGTGCTACAGGACAGAATCCACCTGGGGCCAACGTCCTGACTTTC
NA,TRBV19,TRBJ1-5,TRBD1,CASSPRQGASQPQHF,TGTGCCAGTAGTCCTCGACAGGGGGCAAGTCAGCCCCAGCATTTT
NA,TRBV25-1,TRBJ2-1,NA,CASSESGEQFF,TGTGCCAGCAGTGAATCCGGTGAGCAGTTCTTC
many,TRBV7-2,TRBJ1-2,NA,CASSSNGVNYGYTF,TGTGCCAGCAGCTCGAACGGGGTCAACTATGGCTACACCTTC
few,TRBV7-2,TRBJ2-3,TRBD2,CASSLGSGDTDTQYF,TGTGCCAGCAGCTTAGGTAGCGGGGACACAGATACGCAGTATTTT
many,TRBV12-3/TRBV12-4,TRBJ1-6,NA,CASRRPGDSPLHF,TGTGCCAGCAGGCGGCCAGGGGATTCACCCCTCCACTTT
NA,TRBV4-3,TRBJ2-1,TRBD2,CASSQGLAGENEQFF,TGCGCCAGCAGCCAAGGTCTAGCGGGGGAGAATGAGCAGTTCTTC
few,TRBV4-1,TRBJ2-2,NA,CASSILVSGELFF,TGCGCCAGCAGCATACTAGTATCAGGGGAGCTGTTTTTT
NA,TRBV10-3,TRBJ2-1,TRBD2,CAISEYESTSGDNEQFF,TGTGCCATCAGTGAGTATGAATCTACTAGCGGGGATAATGAGCAGTTCTTC
NA,TRBV13,TRBJ2-1,TRBD2,CASSLPGGRYEQFF,TGTGCCAGCAGCTTACCGGGGGGGCGCTATGAGCAGTTCTTC
NA,TRBV7-8,TRBJ2-3,NA,CASGPVPGGSTDTQYF,TGTGCCAGCGGCCCCGTGCCAGGGGGGTCGACAGATACGCAGTATTTT
NA,TRBV29-1,TRBJ2-3,TRBD1,CSVGQGADTQYF,TGCAGCGTTGGACAGGGGGCGGATACGCAGTATTTT
NA,TRBV7-2,TRBJ2-1,TRBD2,CASSLNGGGGAYNEQFF,TGTGCCAGCAGCTTAAATGGCGGGGGGGGGGCCTACAATGAGCAGTTCTTC
NA,TRBV10-1,TRBJ2-1,TRBD1,CASSEGQGPDEQFF,TGCGCCAGCAGTGAGGGACAGGGCCCGGATGAGCAGTTCTTC
NA,TRBV7-9,TRBJ2-3,TRBD1,CASSPGTGGLFTDTQYF,TGTGCCAGCAGTCCCGGGACAGGGGGCCTTTTCACAGATACGCAGTATTTT
many,TRBV7-6,TRBJ2-7,NA,CASSGPSDPYEQYF,TGTGCCAGCAGCGGACCTTCCGACCCCTACGAGCAGTACTTC
many,TRBV12-3/TRBV12-4,TRBJ1-6,NA,CASSLGVPLHF,TGTGCCAGCAGTTTAGGGGTACCCCTCCACTTT
NA,TRBV3-1,TRBJ2-3,NA,CASSQDLGGSPADTQYF,TGTGCCAGCAGCCAAGACCTCGGGGGATCCCCCGCAGATACGCAGTATTTT
many,TRBV7-9,TRBJ1-1,NA,CASSAGPMNTEAFF,TGTGCCAGCAGCGCGGGCCCAATGAACACTGAAGCTTTCTTT
NA,TRBV28,TRBJ1-5,NA,CASRALGNQPQHF,TGTGCCAGCAGGGCGCTGGGAAATCAGCCCCAGCATTTT
few,TRBV12-5,TRBJ2-1,NA,CASGLVYWPHNEQFF,TGTGCTAGTGGTTTGGTATATTGGCCCCACAATGAGCAGTTCTTC
NA,TRBV7-2,TRBJ2-7,TRBD2,CVSSHLGASGGPYEQYF,TGTGTCAGCAGCCACCTGGGTGCTAGCGGGGGACCCTACGAGCAGTACTTC
NA,TRBV10-3,TRBJ2-7,NA,CAISDMGKESYEQYF,TGTGCCATCAGTGATATGGGGAAAGAATCCTACGAGCAGTACTTC
NA,TRBV2,TRBJ1-3,NA,CASSIGVGNTIYF,TGTGCCAGCTCCATCGGTGTGGGGAACACCATATATTTT
NA,TRBV6-2/TRBV6-3,TRBJ1-1,NA,CASTWTANTEAFF,TGTGCCAGCACCTGGACAGCGAACACTGAAGCTTTCTTT
many,TRBV7-9,TRBJ1-1,NA,CASSLGTGGFTEAFF,TGTGCCAGCAGCTTAGGGACGGGAGGGTTTACTGAAGCTTTCTTT